This TCR beta chain was observed in a study of vaccination and CD4 T cells after COVID-19. In the study overall: Following dose two, a median about 72 days (range 14 to 241) passed before post-vaccine samples were taken. Spike peptides, overlapping and drawn from SARS-CoV-2, HCoV-NL63, HCoV-OC43 and HCoV-229E, were used to stimulate cells. Study results and limitations: Spike mono-reactivity held for 304 of 307 vaccine-specific clones in convalescent patients.

A note on this clonotype: Its antigen is still unknown.

Once obtained from cultured CD4+ T cells, the DNA was sequenced using the Oncomine TCR Beta short-read assay. Investigators isolated genomic DNA from cultured CD4+ T cells. MiXCR, applied by TCRdb to the PCR reads, yields one record per CDR3 protein. The table lists roughly 20,000 distinct CDR3 sequences, approximately 42% of them singletons, with about 25% in the top ten. Specified treatment: approximately 9-day PBMC culture with coronavirus spike peptide pools or control peptides (ViraFEST assay). The CDR3 has 13 residues. The V and J ends lost 3 bases and 3 bases respectively, with 9 bases between them. Germline values: CDR1 DFQATT, CDR2 SNEGSKA (reference sequence).

The TCR was taken from a human donor who received a COVID-19 vaccine. The chain carries TRBV20-1 and TRBJ2-1; D is undetermined. Sample: CD4+ T cells from blood, cultured in vitro, taken before SARS-CoV-2 vaccination. The CDR3 sequence is CSASAVGYNEQFF. The CDR3 DNA is TGCAGTGCTAGTGCGGTTGGCTACAATGAGCAGTTCTTC.